This T cell receptor beta chain was identified in a study of graft-versus-host responses after intestinal transplantation. As for the study in general: Isolated intestinal, liver-intestinal, or multivisceral transplants had been given to the recipients. All recipients were given anti-thymocyte globulin induction, and tacrolimus and steroids were then administered for 2 to 4 years.

The protocol was immunoSEQ multiplex PCR, while the TCRdb copy is restricted to in-frame clones and leaves out a portion. The sample comprises 15,000 to 20,000 clones, around 87% of which are singletons, and 6% to 7% rests with the top ten. As for this clone: Its specificity is not known.

Study findings and constraints: Recipient bone marrow held GvH clones, some seen earlier in ileum or blood.

The sequenced sample was bone marrow, obtained approximately 130 days after intestinal transplantation. This clonotype was obtained from a human patient who received an intestinal transplant, so some T cells may come from the graft donor.

The CDR3 DNA sequence: TGTGCCAGCAGCTTAGTGAATGAAGCTTTCTTT. This codes for CASSLVNEAFF. V gene TRBV11-2 combines with J gene TRBJ1-1; D unresolved. V was clipped by 1 base and J by 7 bases, with 4 bases between them. CDR3 length: 11 amino acids. Per the germline V gene, CDR1 is SGHAT and CDR2 is FQNNGV.